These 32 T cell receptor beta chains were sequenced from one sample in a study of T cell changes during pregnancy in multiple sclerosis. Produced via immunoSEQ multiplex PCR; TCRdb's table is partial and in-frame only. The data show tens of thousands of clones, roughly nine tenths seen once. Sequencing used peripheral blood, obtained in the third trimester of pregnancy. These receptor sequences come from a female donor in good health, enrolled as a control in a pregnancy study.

The CDR3 protein is CASMPGTANYGYTF. The CDR3 bases are TGTGCCAGTATGCCCGGGACAGCTAACTATGGCTACACCTTC. V and J are TRBV19 and TRBJ1-2; 7 bases match TRBD1. The CDR3 is made up of 14 amino acids. The V gene's germline CDR1 is LNHDA and CDR2 SQIVND (reference sequence). V was clipped by 7 bases and J by 0 bases; unmatched bases: 5.

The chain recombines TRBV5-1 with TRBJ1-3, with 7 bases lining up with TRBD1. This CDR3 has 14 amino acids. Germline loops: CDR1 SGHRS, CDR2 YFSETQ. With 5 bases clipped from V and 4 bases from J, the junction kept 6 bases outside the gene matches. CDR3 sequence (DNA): TGCGCCAGCAGGAGACAGGGATCCGGAAACACCATATATTTT. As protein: CASRRQGSGNTIYF.

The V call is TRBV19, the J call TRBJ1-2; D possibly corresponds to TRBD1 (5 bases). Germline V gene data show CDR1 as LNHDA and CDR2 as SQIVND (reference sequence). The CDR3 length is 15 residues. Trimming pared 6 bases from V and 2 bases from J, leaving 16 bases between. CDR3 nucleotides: TGTGCCAGTAGACAAATAGGGGAAAGAAACTATGGCTACACCTTC. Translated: CASRQIGERNYGYTF.

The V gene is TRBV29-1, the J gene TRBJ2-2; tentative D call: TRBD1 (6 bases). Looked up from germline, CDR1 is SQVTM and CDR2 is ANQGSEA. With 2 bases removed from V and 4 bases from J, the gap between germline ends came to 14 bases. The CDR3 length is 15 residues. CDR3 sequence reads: CSVEPRGQITGELFF. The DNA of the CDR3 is TGCAGCGTTGAACCTCGTGGACAGATCACCGGGGAGCTGTTTTTT.

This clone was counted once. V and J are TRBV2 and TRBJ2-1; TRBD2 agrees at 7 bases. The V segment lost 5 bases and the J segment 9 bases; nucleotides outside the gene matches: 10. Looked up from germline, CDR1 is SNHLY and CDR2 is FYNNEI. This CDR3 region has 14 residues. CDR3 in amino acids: CASSSGLGGGEQFF. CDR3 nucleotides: TGTGCCAGCAGTTCGGGCCTTGGGGGGGGTGAGCAGTTCTTC.

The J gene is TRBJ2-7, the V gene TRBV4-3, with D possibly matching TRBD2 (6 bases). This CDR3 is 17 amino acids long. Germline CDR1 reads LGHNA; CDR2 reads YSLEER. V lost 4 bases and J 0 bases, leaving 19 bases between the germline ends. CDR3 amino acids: CASSPPRRDVSSYEQYF. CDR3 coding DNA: TGCGCCAGCAGCCCCCCCCGGCGGGACGTCAGCTCCTACGAGCAGTACTTC.

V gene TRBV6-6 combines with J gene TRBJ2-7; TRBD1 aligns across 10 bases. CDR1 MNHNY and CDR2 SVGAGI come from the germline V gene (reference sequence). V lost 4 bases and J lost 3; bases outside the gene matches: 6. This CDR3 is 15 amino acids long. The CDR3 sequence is CASSWGTGDLYEQYF. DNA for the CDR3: TGTGCCAGCAGTTGGGGGACAGGGGACCTCTACGAGCAGTACTTC.

The CDR3 region is CSVESRGLQETQYF. The CDR3 DNA is TGCAGCGTTGAGTCGAGGGGGCTCCAAGAGACCCAGTACTTC. The chain carries TRBV29-1 and TRBJ2-5, with 7 bases lining up with TRBD1. Germline assignment: CDR1 SQVTM and CDR2 ANQGSEA. The CDR3 loop spans 14 amino acids. Unmatched junction bases numbered 5, after V lost 3 bases and J lost 1 base.

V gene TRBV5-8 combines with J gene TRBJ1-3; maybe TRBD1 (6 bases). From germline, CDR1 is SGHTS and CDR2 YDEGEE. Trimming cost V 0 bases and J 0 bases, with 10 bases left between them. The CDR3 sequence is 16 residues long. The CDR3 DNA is TGTGCCAGCAGCTTGGCCAGGGGTGGCTCTGGAAACACCATATATTTT. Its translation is CASSLARGGSGNTIYF.

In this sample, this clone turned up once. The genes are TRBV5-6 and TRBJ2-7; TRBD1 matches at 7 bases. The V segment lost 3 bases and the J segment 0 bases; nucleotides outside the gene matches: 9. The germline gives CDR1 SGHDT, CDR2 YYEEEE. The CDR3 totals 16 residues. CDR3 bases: TGTGCCAGCAGCTGGTACCGGGACAGTAACTCCTACGAGCAGTACTTC. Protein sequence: CASSWYRDSNSYEQYF.

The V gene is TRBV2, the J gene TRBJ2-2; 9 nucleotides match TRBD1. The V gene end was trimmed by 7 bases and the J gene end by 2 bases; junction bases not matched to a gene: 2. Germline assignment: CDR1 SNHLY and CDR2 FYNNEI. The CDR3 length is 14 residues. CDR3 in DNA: TGTGCCAGCAAGGGACAGGGAAACACCGGGGAGCTGTTTTTT. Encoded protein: CASKGQGNTGELFF.

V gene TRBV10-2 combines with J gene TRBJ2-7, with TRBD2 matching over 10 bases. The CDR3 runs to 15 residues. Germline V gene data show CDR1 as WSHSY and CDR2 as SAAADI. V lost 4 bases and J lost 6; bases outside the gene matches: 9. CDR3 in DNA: TGCGCCAGCAGTGTGCTAGCGGGAGATTTAGGCGAGCAGTACTTC. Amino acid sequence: CASSVLAGDLGEQYF.

CDR3 loop: CASSLGGTADYEQYF. The DNA for the CDR3 is TGCGCCAGCAGCCTCGGAGGGACAGCAGACTACGAGCAGTACTTC. The chain carries TRBV5-1 and TRBJ2-7; TRBD1 is a possible D gene (7 bases). CDR3 length equals 15 residues. V was trimmed by 4 bases and J by 3 bases, leaving 17 bases between them. Germline values: CDR1 SGHRS, CDR2 YFSETQ.

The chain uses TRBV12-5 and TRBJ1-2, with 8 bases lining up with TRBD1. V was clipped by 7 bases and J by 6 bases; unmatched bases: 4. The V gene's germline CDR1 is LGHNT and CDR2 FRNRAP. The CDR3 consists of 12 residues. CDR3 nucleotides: TGTGCTAGTGCCCAGGGGGCAAATGGCTACACCTTC. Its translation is CASAQGANGYTF.

Here the CDR3 DNA reads TGCGCCAGCAGCCGGGAGGGACATTCCCAGGTCGATACGCAGTATTTT. It yields the protein CASSREGHSQVDTQYF. The chain is built from TRBV5-1 and TRBJ2-3; 8 bases align to TRBD2. This CDR3 has 16 residues. J lost 6 bases, V lost 4 bases, and 13 bases had no gene match. Germline CDR1 is SGHRS and CDR2 is YFSETQ.

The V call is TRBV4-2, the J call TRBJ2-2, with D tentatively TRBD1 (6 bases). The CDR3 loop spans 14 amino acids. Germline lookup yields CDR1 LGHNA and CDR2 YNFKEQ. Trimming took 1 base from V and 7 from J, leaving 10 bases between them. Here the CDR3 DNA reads TGTGCCAGCAGCCAAGCAGGGGCAGGCGGGGAGCTGTTTTTT. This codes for CASSQAGAGGELFF.

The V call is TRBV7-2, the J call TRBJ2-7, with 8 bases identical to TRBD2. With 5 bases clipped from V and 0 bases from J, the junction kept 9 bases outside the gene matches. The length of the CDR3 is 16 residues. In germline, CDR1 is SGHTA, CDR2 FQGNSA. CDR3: CASSGRLASGSYEQYF. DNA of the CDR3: TGTGCCAGCAGCGGGCGACTAGCGAGTGGCTCCTACGAGCAGTACTTC.

CDR3 protein: CASSLWDSSNTEAFF. The CDR3 DNA is TGCGCCAGCAGCCTGTGGGACAGTTCAAACACTGAAGCTTTCTTT. V is TRBV5-1 and J is TRBJ1-1; the match to TRBD1 covers 7 bases. The V and J ends lost 4 bases and 2 bases, in that order; junction bases with no gene match: 8. CDR1 is SGHRS, CDR2 YFSETQ, per germline. The CDR3 spans 15 residues.

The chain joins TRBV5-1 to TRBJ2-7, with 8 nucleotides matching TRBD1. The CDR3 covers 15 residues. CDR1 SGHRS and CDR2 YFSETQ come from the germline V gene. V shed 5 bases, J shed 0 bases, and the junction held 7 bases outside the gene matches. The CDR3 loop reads CASRPDRGLSYEQYF. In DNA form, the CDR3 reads TGCGCCAGCAGACCCGACAGGGGCCTCTCCTACGAGCAGTACTTC. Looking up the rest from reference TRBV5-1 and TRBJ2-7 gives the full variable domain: KAGVTQTPRYLIKTRGQQVTLSCSPISGHRSVSWYQQTPGQGLQFLFEYFSETQRNKGNFPGRFSGRQFSNSRSEMNVSTLELGDSALYLCASRPDRGLSYEQYFGPGTRLTVT.

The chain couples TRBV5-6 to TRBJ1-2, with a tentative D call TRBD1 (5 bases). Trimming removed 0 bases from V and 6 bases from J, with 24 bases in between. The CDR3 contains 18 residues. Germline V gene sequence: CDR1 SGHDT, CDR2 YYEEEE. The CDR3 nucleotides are TGTGCCAGCAGCTTGGCCCGGGACTTAAACGGGCTGCGTAATGGCTACACCTTC. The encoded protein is CASSLARDLNGLRNGYTF.

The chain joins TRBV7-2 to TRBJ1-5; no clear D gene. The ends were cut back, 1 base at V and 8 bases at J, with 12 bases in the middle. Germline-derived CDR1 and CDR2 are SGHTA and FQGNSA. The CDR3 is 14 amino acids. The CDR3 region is CASSLGRPGKPQHF. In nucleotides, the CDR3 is TGTGCCAGCAGCTTAGGCCGGCCGGGGAAGCCCCAGCATTTT.

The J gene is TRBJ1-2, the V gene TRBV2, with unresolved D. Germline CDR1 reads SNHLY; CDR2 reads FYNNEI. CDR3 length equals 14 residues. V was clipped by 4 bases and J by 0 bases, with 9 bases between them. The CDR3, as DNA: TGTGCCAGCAGTGCCTACAGAGCTAACTATGGCTACACCTTC. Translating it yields CASSAYRANYGYTF.

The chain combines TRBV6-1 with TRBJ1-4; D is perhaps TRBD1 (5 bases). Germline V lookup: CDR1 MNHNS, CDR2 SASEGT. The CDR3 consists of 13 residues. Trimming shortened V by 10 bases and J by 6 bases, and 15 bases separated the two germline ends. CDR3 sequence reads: CATATVAHEKLFF. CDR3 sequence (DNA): TGTGCCACCGCGACAGTCGCCCATGAAAAACTGTTTTTT.

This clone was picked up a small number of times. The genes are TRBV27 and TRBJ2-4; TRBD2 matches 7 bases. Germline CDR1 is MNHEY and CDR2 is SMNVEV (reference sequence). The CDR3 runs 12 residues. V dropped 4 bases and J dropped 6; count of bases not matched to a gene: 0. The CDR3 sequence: CASSSSGNIQYF. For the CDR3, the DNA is TGTGCCAGCAGTTCTAGCGGAAACATTCAGTACTTC.

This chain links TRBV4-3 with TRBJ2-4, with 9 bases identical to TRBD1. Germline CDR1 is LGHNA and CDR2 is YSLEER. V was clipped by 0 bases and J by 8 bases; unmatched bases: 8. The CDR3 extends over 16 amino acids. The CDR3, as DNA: TGCGCCAGCAGCCAAGATCCCGGGACAGGGACGGACATTCAGTACTTC. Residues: CASSQDPGTGTDIQYF.

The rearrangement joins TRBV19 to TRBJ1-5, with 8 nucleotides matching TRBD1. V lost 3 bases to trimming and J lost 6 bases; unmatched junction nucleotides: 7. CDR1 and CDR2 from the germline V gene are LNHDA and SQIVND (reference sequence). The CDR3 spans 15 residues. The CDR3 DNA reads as TGTGCCAGTAGTATCAGAGCAGGGGGCCCTCAGCCCCAGCATTTT. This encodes CASSIRAGGPQPQHF.

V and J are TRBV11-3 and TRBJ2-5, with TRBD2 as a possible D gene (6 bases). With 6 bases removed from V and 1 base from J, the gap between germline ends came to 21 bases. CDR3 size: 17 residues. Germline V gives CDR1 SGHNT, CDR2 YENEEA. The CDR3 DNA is TGTGCCAGCAGTCTGGGAGGAGGGCGCTTAGCCCAAGAGACCCAGTACTTC. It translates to CASSLGGGRLAQETQYF.

The CDR3 loop reads CASSSMREQYF. CDR3 nucleotide sequence: TGTGCCAGCAGCTCTATGAGAGAGCAGTACTTC. The V and J genes are TRBV5-4 and TRBJ2-7; D is unclear. The CDR3 is 11 residues long. Germline loops: CDR1 SGHNT, CDR2 YYREEE (reference sequence). Trimming shortened V by 3 bases and J by 7 bases, and 8 bases separated the two germline ends.

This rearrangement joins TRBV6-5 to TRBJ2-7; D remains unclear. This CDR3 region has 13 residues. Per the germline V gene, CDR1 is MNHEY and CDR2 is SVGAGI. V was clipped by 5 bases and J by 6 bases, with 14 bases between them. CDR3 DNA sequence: TGTGCCAGCAGTGAAAGGAGTTTAGGCGAGCAGTACTTC. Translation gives CASSERSLGEQYF.

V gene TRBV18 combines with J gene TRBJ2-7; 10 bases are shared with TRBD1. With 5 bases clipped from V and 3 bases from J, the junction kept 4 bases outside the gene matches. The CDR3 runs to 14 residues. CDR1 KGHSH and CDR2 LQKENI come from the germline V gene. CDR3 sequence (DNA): TGTGCCAGCTCATCGGGGACAGGGGACTACGAGCAGTACTTC. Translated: CASSSGTGDYEQYF.

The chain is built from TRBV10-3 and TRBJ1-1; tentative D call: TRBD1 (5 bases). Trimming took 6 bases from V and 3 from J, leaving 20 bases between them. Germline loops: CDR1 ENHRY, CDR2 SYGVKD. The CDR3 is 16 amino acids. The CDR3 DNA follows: TGTGCCATCAGGAAGGTCGCAGGACATGTGGACACTGAAGCTTTCTTT. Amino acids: CAIRKVAGHVDTEAFF.

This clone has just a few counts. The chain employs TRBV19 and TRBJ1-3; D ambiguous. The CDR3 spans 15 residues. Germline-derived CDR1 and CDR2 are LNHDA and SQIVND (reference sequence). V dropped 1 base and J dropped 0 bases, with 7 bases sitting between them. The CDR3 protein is CASSIGAFSGNTIYF. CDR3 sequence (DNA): TGTGCCAGTAGTATAGGGGCCTTCTCTGGAAACACCATATATTTT.